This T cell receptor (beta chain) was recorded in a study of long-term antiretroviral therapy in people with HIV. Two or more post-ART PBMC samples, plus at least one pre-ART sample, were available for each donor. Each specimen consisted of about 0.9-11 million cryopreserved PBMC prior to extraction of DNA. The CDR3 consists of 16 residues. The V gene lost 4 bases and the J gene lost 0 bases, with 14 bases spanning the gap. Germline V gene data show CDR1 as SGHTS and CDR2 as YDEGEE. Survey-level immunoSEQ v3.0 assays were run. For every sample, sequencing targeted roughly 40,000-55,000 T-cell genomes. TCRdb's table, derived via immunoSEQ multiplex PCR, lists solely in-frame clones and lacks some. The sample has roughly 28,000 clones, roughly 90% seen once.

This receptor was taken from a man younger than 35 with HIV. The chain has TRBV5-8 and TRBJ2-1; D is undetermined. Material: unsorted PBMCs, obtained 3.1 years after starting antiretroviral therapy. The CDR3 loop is CASSEPQRSSYNEQFF. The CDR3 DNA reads TGTGCCAGCAGCGAGCCCCAGAGGAGCTCCTACAATGAGCAGTTCTTC.